The sequence of this T cell receptor (beta chain) was determined in a study of CD8+CD57+ T cells in acquired aplastic anemia. Study-wide context: Sorted CD4+ and CD8+ cells gave an average of approximately 3 ug of DNA. Whole-study findings and limits: Twenty-nine sequences, all CD8+ CDR3, were shared between patients and controls.

CDR3 and TCR beta VDJ profiling relied on genomic DNA as the template. TCRdb passed the reads through MiXCR, listing each CDR3 protein once. The sample includes a few hundred thousand distinct CDR3 sequences, around 30% seen only once; the top ten take 0.75% to 0.95%. It was patients with CD8+CD57+ cell expansion by flow cytometry who were chosen for sequencing. All participating patients were living with severe acquired aplastic anemia. No therapy had been given to the patients at the time of blood sampling. In its sample, this clonotype was seen a few times. Its antigen remains unknown. J was trimmed by 5 bases and V by 4 bases; bases with no gene match: 2. This CDR3 spans 11 amino acids. The germline V gene encodes CDR1 GTSNPN and CDR2 SVGIG (reference sequence).

The chain employs TRBV30 and TRBJ2-7, with TRBD2 identical over 7 bases. The sequence came from a human donor with aplastic anemia. Material: sorted CD4+, CD8+, or CD8+CD57+ T cells (not recorded which) from PBMCs. CDR3 in DNA: TGTGCCTGGACGGGGGGAAACGAGCAGTACTTC. Its translation: CAWTGGNEQYF.